A single sample gave rise to the 29 T cell receptor beta chains below, sequenced in a study of blood T cell repertoires in COVID-19. TCRdb keeps only in-frame clones here, not all; method: immunoSEQ multiplex PCR. The sample records some 150,000 clones, roughly 89% being singletons. Specimen: peripheral blood. All receptors derive from a woman aged 50 to 60 with active or convalescent COVID-19.

The chain uses TRBV6-1 and TRBJ1-2; D remains unclear. From germline, CDR1 is MNHNS and CDR2 SASEGT. Trimming stripped 1 base from V and 8 bases from J, with 17 bases between. This CDR3 is 15 amino acids long. This CDR3 is CASSEDGRIAYGYTF. The CDR3 DNA reads as TGTGCCAGCAGTGAAGACGGGAGAATAGCCTACGGCTACACCTTC.

This rearrangement joins TRBV3-1 (or the pseudogene TRBV3-2) to TRBJ1-1, with 7 bases lining up with TRBD1. The CDR3 consists of 13 residues. The trim removed 4 bases at V and 11 bases at J, leaving 10 bases unmatched. CDR1 and CDR2 (germline): LGHDT, YNNKEL (reference sequence). The CDR3 spells CASSPSRDSSAFF. CDR3 bases: TGTGCCAGCAGCCCGTCAAGGGACAGTTCGGCTTTCTTT.

The CDR3 region has the DNA TGTGCCTGGAGTGGGGGCAGGATTTACGAGCAGTACTTC. Its protein is CAWSGGRIYEQYF. The V call is TRBV30, the J call TRBJ2-7; D is perhaps TRBD1 (5 bases). With 1 base removed from V and 4 bases from J, the gap between germline ends came to 11 bases. This CDR3 spans 13 amino acids. Looked up from germline, CDR1 is GTSNPN and CDR2 is SVGIG (reference sequence).

The chain employs TRBV27 and TRBJ2-7, with D maybe TRBD2 (7 bases). Trimming removed 8 bases from V and 1 base from J, with 18 bases in between. The CDR3 is made up of 15 amino acids. Germline CDR1 reads MNHEY; CDR2 reads SMNVEV (reference sequence). DNA for the CDR3: TGTGCCAGCCGTATTTGGGGGGGCCAGTCCTACGAGCAGTACTTC. Its protein product is CASRIWGGQSYEQYF.

The V call is TRBV10-3, the J call TRBJ1-1; TRBD1 agrees at 10 bases. The CDR3 covers 14 residues. With V trimmed by 4 bases and J by 6 bases, 5 bases remained unmatched. Germline CDR1 and CDR2: ENHRY and SYGVKD. The CDR3 protein is CAISGTGGGSEAFF. Here the CDR3 DNA reads TGTGCCATCAGTGGGACAGGGGGGGGCTCTGAAGCTTTCTTT.

Here the CDR3 DNA reads TGTGCCAGCAGTTACTCGCGGGGGAGTAATGAAAAACTGTTTTTT. Protein sequence: CASSYSRGSNEKLFF. V gene TRBV6-5 combines with J gene TRBJ1-4, with a tentative D call TRBD1 (5 bases). This CDR3 is 15 amino acids long. V lost 0 bases and J 4 bases, leaving 9 bases between the germline ends. Germline values: CDR1 MNHEY, CDR2 SVGAGI.

V usage is TRBV25-1 and J usage is TRBJ1-2; TRBD1 matches at 8 bases. Germline assignment: CDR1 MGHDK and CDR2 SYGVNS. The CDR3 extends over 13 amino acids. V was pared by 8 bases and J by 2 bases, with 4 bases of the junction left unmatched. The CDR3 region is CASLRGPNYGYTF. CDR3 bases: TGTGCCAGCCTCAGGGGGCCGAACTATGGCTACACCTTC.

The V and J genes are TRBV28 and TRBJ1-1; D unclear. The CDR3 has 13 amino acids. Germline CDR1 and CDR2: MDHEN and SYDVKM. V lost 6 bases to trimming and J lost 3 bases, with 11 bases between them. The CDR3 nucleotides read TGTGCCAGCAGCCAAATTTTTGACACTGAAGCTTTCTTT. It specifies CASSQIFDTEAFF.

The table lists this clone with a count of one. V and J are TRBV28 and TRBJ1-2; weak D call: TRBD1 (5 bases). The CDR3 totals 14 residues. V gave up 4 bases and J gave up 0 bases, with 9 bases separating them. Germline V gives CDR1 MDHEN, CDR2 SYDVKM. The CDR3 region has the DNA TGTGCCAGCAGTTCGACAGCCTCTAACTATGGCTACACCTTC. Amino acids: CASSSTASNYGYTF.

In DNA form, the CDR3 reads TGTGCCAGCAGCGTCAATCCAGGGCAAATCACTGAAGCTTTCTTT. Protein sequence: CASSVNPGQITEAFF. This chain connects TRBV9 to TRBJ1-1; TRBD1 is a possible D gene (5 bases). Per the germline V gene, CDR1 is SGDLS and CDR2 is YYNGEE. This CDR3 has 15 amino acids. V was pared by 2 bases and J by 4 bases, with 15 bases between.

As regards this clone: Other DNA variants within this sample encode the same CDR3. The CDR3 nucleotides are TGTGCCTGGAGTGTAGGACGGGGTCAGCCCCAGCATTTT. Its translation: CAWSVGRGQPQHF. V is TRBV30 and J is TRBJ1-5; D call uncertain. From germline, CDR1 is GTSNPN and CDR2 SVGIG (reference sequence). V was cut by 0 bases and J by 6 bases, with 9 bases left in between. This CDR3 spans 13 amino acids. The full variable domain, rest sourced from reference TRBV30 and TRBJ1-5, is SQTIHQWPATLVQPVGSPLSLECTVEGTSNPNLYWYRQAAGRGLQLLFYSVGIGQISSEVPQNLSASRPQDRQFILSSKKLLLSDSGFYLCAWSVGRGQPQHFGDGTRLSIL.

V usage is TRBV19 and J usage is TRBJ1-2; no clear D. Trimming stripped 8 bases from V and 8 bases from J, with 15 bases between. This CDR3 region has 12 residues. Germline CDR1 reads LNHDA; CDR2 reads SQIVND (reference sequence). The CDR3 nucleotides are TGTGCCAGTTCCTGGGCTTCGGGGGGCTACACCTTC. Amino acid sequence: CASSWASGGYTF.

This clone was seen only once. V and J are TRBV5-3 and TRBJ1-6, with D possibly being TRBD1 (6 bases). TRBV5-3 is labeled an ORF, and its function is uncertain. The V end was cut by 2 bases, the J end by 5 bases, with 26 bases between. CDR3 length: 20 residues. Written as DNA, the CDR3 is TGTGCCAGAAGCTTTCCTATTTTTCCACAGGGAAGTGACCATAATTCACCCCTCCACTTT. Encoded protein: CARSFPIFPQGSDHNSPLHF.

This chain links TRBV28 with TRBJ2-7; 10 nucleotides line up with TRBD1. The ends lost 4 bases at V and 3 bases at J; junction bases unmatched: 6. CDR1 is MDHEN, CDR2 SYDVKM, per germline. The CDR3 consists of 15 residues. CDR3 sequence reads: CASSSRDRGIYEQYF. The CDR3 region has the DNA TGTGCCAGCAGTTCGCGGGACAGGGGAATCTACGAGCAGTACTTC. Complete variable domain (other parts from reference TRBV28 and TRBJ2-7): DVKVTQSSRYLVKRTGEKVFLECVQDMDHENMFWYRQDPGLGLRLIYFSYDVKMKEKGDIPEGYSVSREKKERFSLILESASTNQTSMYLCASSSRDRGIYEQYFGPGTRLTVT.

This chain connects TRBV4-3 to TRBJ1-2; no reliable D call. V was cut by 0 bases and J by 4 bases, with 12 bases left in between. The CDR3 spans 15 residues. Germline loops: CDR1 LGHNA, CDR2 YSLEER. The CDR3 bases are TGCGCCAGCAGCCAAGAGGCCGGGTCCTTCTATGGCTACACCTTC. Translation: CASSQEAGSFYGYTF.

The rearrangement links TRBV6-5 to TRBJ2-3; D possibly corresponds to TRBD2 (7 bases). CDR3 length equals 14 residues. Germline values: CDR1 MNHEY, CDR2 SVGAGI. Trimming removed 7 bases from V and 2 bases from J, with 13 bases in between. CDR3 loop: CASKRGGNTDTQYF. Here the CDR3 DNA reads TGTGCCAGCAAGAGGGGGGGCAACACAGATACGCAGTATTTT.

This clone was detected only once. This chain joins TRBV7-9 and TRBJ2-1; 7 nucleotides line up with TRBD1. Germline values: CDR1 SEHNR, CDR2 FQNEAQ (reference sequence). This CDR3 has 15 residues. Germline trimming cut 5 bases from V and 3 bases from J; bases unmatched to any gene: 7. CDR3 DNA: TGTGCCAGCAGCCCTCCAGGGGGAAGCTACAATGAGCAGTTCTTC. Residues: CASSPPGGSYNEQFF.

CDR3 sequence: CASSAATGNLYNEQFF. The CDR3 bases are TGTGCCAGCAGTGCCGCCACAGGGAACCTTTACAATGAGCAGTTCTTC. The genes are TRBV6-4 and TRBJ2-1; a possible D gene is TRBD1 (6 bases). The length of the CDR3 is 16 residues. Germline V CDR1 and CDR2: MRHNA, SNTAGT. V lost 4 bases and J 4 bases, leaving 17 bases between the germline ends.

This rearrangement joins TRBV27 to TRBJ2-7; no definite D call. With 0 bases removed from V and 2 bases from J, the gap between germline ends came to 14 bases. The length of the CDR3 is 16 residues. Germline V gene lookup returns CDR1 MNHEY and CDR2 SMNVEV (reference sequence). CDR3 in DNA: TGTGCCAGCAGTTTATCGATCGGTATGCTCACCTACGAGCAGTACTTC. It codes for CASSLSIGMLTYEQYF.

The V call is TRBV6-1, the J call TRBJ1-1, with D tentatively TRBD1 (5 bases). Trimming pared 1 base from V and 2 bases from J, leaving 14 bases between. Per germline, CDR1 MNHNS and CDR2 SASEGT. The CDR3 totals 16 residues. The CDR3, as DNA: TGTGCCAGCAGTGAAGGGAACAGGATCTCCAACACTGAAGCTTTCTTT. Its protein product is CASSEGNRISNTEAFF.

V usage is TRBV25-1 and J usage is TRBJ1-6; no clear D. This CDR3 has 15 residues. V was cut by 6 bases and J by 4 bases, with 13 bases left in between. Germline lookup yields CDR1 MGHDK and CDR2 SYGVNS. CDR3 coding DNA: TGTGCCAGCAGCCCTCCAGCGGGTTATAATTCACCCCTCCACTTT. This encodes CASSPPAGYNSPLHF.

This chain joins TRBV12-5 and TRBJ2-5; tentative D call: TRBD1 (6 bases). Germline loops: CDR1 LGHNT, CDR2 FRNRAP. CDR3 length: 13 residues. Trimming removed 1 base at V and 4 bases at J, with 7 bases between. The CDR3 sequence: CASGLDRAETQYF. The CDR3 nucleotides are TGTGCTAGTGGTTTGGACAGGGCAGAGACCCAGTACTTC.

The chain joins TRBV11-2 to TRBJ1-4; 8 bases are shared with TRBD1. The CDR3 spans 15 residues. Germline V CDR1 and CDR2: SGHAT, FQNNGV. V lost 2 bases and J lost 8; bases outside the gene matches: 7. CDR3: CASSLFATGVEKLFF. The CDR3 nucleotides read TGTGCCAGCAGCTTATTCGCGACAGGGGTCGAAAAACTGTTTTTT. Filled out from reference TRBV11-2 and TRBJ1-4, the complete variable domain reads EAGVAQSPRYKIIEKRQSVAFWCNPISGHATLYWYQQILGQGPKLLIQFQNNGVVDDSQLPKDRFSAERLKGVDSTLKIQPAKLEDSAVYLCASSLFATGVEKLFFGSGTQLSVL.

J is TRBJ2-7 and V is TRBV24-1; possibly TRBD2 for D (7 bases). Germline V gene data show CDR1 as KGHDR and CDR2 as SFDVKD. This CDR3 is built from 17 residues. Trimming took off 3 bases at V and 0 bases at J, with 17 bases between the two ends. The CDR3, as DNA: TGTGCCACCAGTGATGGGGGGGCAGGGGCCAACTCCTACGAGCAGTACTTC. Protein sequence: CATSDGGAGANSYEQYF.

The chain uses TRBV7-9 and TRBJ2-1; D is possibly TRBD1 (6 bases). CDR3 size: 13 residues. V dropped 4 bases and J dropped 5 bases, with 9 bases sitting between them. Germline assignment: CDR1 SEHNR and CDR2 FQNEAQ (reference sequence). CDR3 DNA: TGTGCCAGCAGCTCTGACAGGCACAATGAGCAGTTCTTC. Protein product: CASSSDRHNEQFF.

The gene calls are TRBV11-2 and TRBJ2-2; no clear D. This CDR3 is built from 15 residues. V shed 1 base and J shed 8 bases, with 14 bases lying between them. Looked up from germline, CDR1 is SGHAT and CDR2 is FQNNGV. The CDR3 loop is CASSLGFTYGGELFF. As DNA, the CDR3 is TGTGCCAGCAGCTTAGGGTTCACGTACGGGGGGGAGCTGTTTTTT.

The rearrangement links TRBV4-1 to TRBJ1-6; D remains unclear. V lost 1 base and J lost 6, with 10 bases in between. CDR1 is MGHRA, CDR2 YSYEKL, per germline. This CDR3 has 15 amino acids. CDR3 loop: CASSQGAGFNSPLHF. The CDR3 region has the DNA TGCGCCAGCAGCCAAGGGGCCGGTTTTAATTCACCCCTCCACTTT.

This rearrangement joins TRBV5-4 to TRBJ2-1, with 10 nucleotides matching TRBD2. Trimming removed 4 bases from V and 12 bases from J; junction bases left unmatched: 13. The CDR3 sequence is 15 residues long. Per the germline V gene, CDR1 is SGHNT and CDR2 is YYREEE (reference sequence). The DNA of the CDR3 is TGTGCCAGCAGCGGCCCGGGACTAGCGCAAAGGGGGCAGTTCTTC. Amino acids: CASSGPGLAQRGQFF.

The chain carries TRBV4-1 and TRBJ2-7; D is undetermined. Trimming removed 4 bases at V and 3 bases at J, with 10 bases between. Germline loops: CDR1 MGHRA, CDR2 YSYEKL. The CDR3 is 13 residues long. CDR3 amino acids: CASSLDLIYEQYF. The CDR3 DNA reads as TGCGCCAGCAGCCTAGACCTTATCTACGAGCAGTACTTC.